The 27 T cell receptor beta chains given below trace back to one sample, sequenced in a study of blood T cell repertoires in COVID-19. TCRdb's copy holds only in-frame clones and misses some; the assay was immunoSEQ multiplex PCR. Counted here are a few hundred thousand clones, about 88% occurring once; the ten biggest clones make up 2.5% to 3%. Material for sequencing was PBMCs or T cells enriched from blood (not recorded which). These TCRs come from a woman under 40 who had recovered from COVID-19.

The chain carries TRBV28 and TRBJ1-1; D is perhaps TRBD1 (5 bases). The CDR3 contains 14 residues. Trimming left V 3 bases short and J 4 bases short, with 12 bases between. Germline lookup yields CDR1 MDHEN and CDR2 SYDVKM. Here the CDR3 reads CASSFTGLGTEAFF. In DNA, the CDR3 is TGTGCCAGCAGTTTCACGGGACTGGGCACTGAAGCTTTCTTT.

The chain is built from TRBV5-4 and TRBJ2-1; 7 bases fit TRBD2. CDR3 length: 15 residues. V shed 7 bases and J 3 bases; nucleotides not matched to a gene: 10. Germline values: CDR1 SGHNT, CDR2 YYREEE (reference sequence). CDR3 protein: CASSYAGTNYNEQFF. The CDR3 DNA reads as TGTGCCAGCTCTTACGCGGGGACTAACTACAATGAGCAGTTCTTC. The full variable domain, rest sourced from reference TRBV5-4 and TRBJ2-1, is ETGVTQSPTHLIKTRGQQVTLRCSSQSGHNTVSWYQQALGQGPQFIFQYYREEENGRGNFPPRFSGLQFPNYSSELNVNALELDDSALYLCASSYAGTNYNEQFFGPGTRLTVL.

The V and J genes are TRBV27 and TRBJ1-1; 9 bases are shared with TRBD1. This CDR3 is 17 amino acids long. After removal of 2 bases from V and 1 base from J, the junction contained 8 bases not matched to a gene. Germline CDR1 is MNHEY and CDR2 is SMNVEV (reference sequence). The CDR3 sequence: CASSLNPGQGPNTEAFF. DNA for the CDR3: TGTGCCAGCAGTTTAAATCCGGGACAGGGACCGAACACTGAAGCTTTCTTT.

The chain combines TRBV24-1 with TRBJ2-3, with 9 nucleotides matching TRBD2. There are 15 residues in the CDR3. The junction had 6 bases not matched to a gene; V was cut back by 7 bases and J by 2 bases. Germline V gives CDR1 KGHDR, CDR2 SFDVKD. CDR3 nucleotide sequence: TGTGCCACCAGATCTAGCGGGGCACTCACAGATACGCAGTATTTT. Its protein is CATRSSGALTDTQYF.

The rearrangement links TRBV9 to TRBJ2-1; 8 bases agree with TRBD1. The CDR3 sequence is 16 residues long. CDR1 and CDR2 from the germline V gene are SGDLS and YYNGEE. J gave up 2 bases and V 2 bases, and 6 bases lay outside the gene matches. CDR3 coding DNA: TGTGCCAGCAGCGTCACAGGGGGTAGCACCTACAATGAGCAGTTCTTC. Its protein product is CASSVTGGSTYNEQFF.

This rearrangement joins TRBV7-9 to TRBJ2-3, with 7 bases identical to TRBD1. V shed 3 bases and J 5 bases; nucleotides not matched to a gene: 5. The CDR3 spans 14 residues. Germline assignment: CDR1 SEHNR and CDR2 FQNEAQ (reference sequence). CDR3 region: CASSLTGWEDTQYF. CDR3 sequence (DNA): TGTGCCAGCAGCTTGACAGGGTGGGAAGATACGCAGTATTTT.

CDR3 nucleotides: TGTGCCAGCACCGAGGGACAGGGAGGCTACAATGAGCAGTTCTTC. Translation gives CASTEGQGGYNEQFF. The chain is built from TRBV11-2 and TRBJ2-1, with 9 bases that match TRBD1. The V and J ends lost 7 bases and 3 bases, in that order; junction bases with no gene match: 7. From germline, CDR1 is SGHAT and CDR2 FQNNGV. The CDR3 is made up of 15 amino acids.

This clone was picked up one time. The chain is built from TRBV19 and TRBJ2-3, with 10 bases identical to TRBD2. CDR3 size: 18 residues. V trimming: 5 bases; J trimming: 0 bases; junction bases outside the gene matches: 11. Germline V gene sequence: CDR1 LNHDA, CDR2 SQIVND (reference sequence). CDR3 nucleotide sequence: TGTGCCAGTAGTCCTGGACTTAGCGGGAGGCTTAGCACAGATACGCAGTATTTT. Its protein product is CASSPGLSGRLSTDTQYF.

The chain couples TRBV28 to TRBJ2-7; D is uncertain. V was trimmed by 4 bases and J by 5 bases, leaving 12 bases between them. The germline gives CDR1 MDHEN, CDR2 SYDVKM. The CDR3 loop spans 13 amino acids. CDR3 nucleotides: TGTGCCAGCAGTTCTGGCCTCAGCGACGAGCAGTACTTC. Encoded protein: CASSSGLSDEQYF. Full variable domain (remainder filled in from reference TRBV28 and TRBJ2-7): DVKVTQSSRYLVKRTGEKVFLECVQDMDHENMFWYRQDPGLGLRLIYFSYDVKMKEKGDIPEGYSVSREKKERFSLILESASTNQTSMYLCASSSGLSDEQYFGPGTRLTVT.

V gene TRBV5-1 combines with J gene TRBJ1-3; D ambiguous. The germline V gene encodes CDR1 SGHRS and CDR2 YFSETQ. CDR3 length: 17 amino acids. Trimming removed 0 bases from V and 0 bases from J, with 13 bases in between. The CDR3 loop is CASSLDGNTHSGNTIYF. CDR3 coding DNA: TGCGCCAGCAGCTTGGACGGGAACACACACTCTGGAAACACCATATATTTT.

The chain couples TRBV5-5 to TRBJ1-5; 8 bases align to TRBD1. Germline lookup yields CDR1 SGHKS and CDR2 YYEKEE (reference sequence). V trimming: 1 base; J trimming: 7 bases; junction bases outside the gene matches: 7. The CDR3 has 15 amino acids. CDR3 sequence: CASSLTGGSEQPQHF. The CDR3 nucleotides read TGTGCCAGCAGCTTGACAGGGGGTAGTGAGCAGCCCCAGCATTTT.

The CDR3, as DNA: TGTGCCAGCAGTGAAAAACCGAGCATCACTGAAGCTTTCTTT. Its translation: CASSEKPSITEAFF. The rearrangement links TRBV2 to TRBJ1-1; no reliable D call. The CDR3 runs to 14 residues. With 2 bases removed from V and 4 bases from J, the gap between germline ends came to 11 bases. The V gene's germline CDR1 is SNHLY and CDR2 FYNNEI. Complete variable domain (other parts from reference TRBV2 and TRBJ1-1): EPEVTQTPSHQVTQMGQEVILRCVPISNHLYFYWYRQILGQKVEFLVSFYNNEISEKSEIFDDQFSVERPDGSNFTLKIRSTKLEDSAMYFCASSEKPSITEAFFGQGTRLTVV.

This chain uses TRBV5-4 with TRBJ2-3; TRBD2 matches 9 bases. The CDR3 has 15 amino acids. Trimming removed 1 base from V and 5 bases from J; junction bases left unmatched: 5. Germline CDR1 reads SGHNT; CDR2 reads YYREEE (reference sequence). CDR3 loop: CASSLPGLAIDTQYF. CDR3 bases: TGTGCCAGCAGCTTGCCGGGACTAGCTATAGATACGCAGTATTTT. The whole variable domain, remainder taken from reference TRBV5-4 and TRBJ2-3, is ETGVTQSPTHLIKTRGQQVTLRCSSQSGHNTVSWYQQALGQGPQFIFQYYREEENGRGNFPPRFSGLQFPNYSSELNVNALELDDSALYLCASSLPGLAIDTQYFGPGTRLTVL.

The chain uses TRBV27 and TRBJ2-1; 8 bases line up with TRBD2. Germline values: CDR1 MNHEY, CDR2 SMNVEV (reference sequence). The trim removed 1 base at V and 7 bases at J, leaving 12 bases unmatched. The CDR3 is 17 amino acids. The CDR3 sequence: CASSLLGGRGATNEQFF. The CDR3, as DNA: TGTGCCAGCAGTTTATTGGGGGGGCGGGGGGCCACAAATGAGCAGTTCTTC.

This chain joins TRBV3-1 (or the pseudogene TRBV3-2) and TRBJ1-2, with D unclear. The V end lost 4 bases, the J end lost 2 bases, and 14 bases lay between the germline ends. Germline CDR1 LGHDT, CDR2 YNNKEL (reference sequence). This CDR3 spans 15 amino acids. The chain's CDR3 is CASSPLEAYNYGYTF. CDR3 nucleotide sequence: TGTGCCAGCAGCCCCTTGGAGGCGTACAACTATGGCTACACCTTC.

The gene calls are TRBV5-1 and TRBJ2-1; maybe TRBD2 (6 bases). V lost 5 bases and J 0 bases, leaving 18 bases between the germline ends. The CDR3 is 17 amino acids. CDR1 and CDR2 (germline): SGHRS, YFSETQ. Here the CDR3 reads CASSSLGGANSYNEQFF. The CDR3 region has the DNA TGCGCCAGCAGTTCTCTCGGCGGGGCCAACTCCTACAATGAGCAGTTCTTC.

The J gene is TRBJ2-1, the V gene TRBV6-5, with 14 bases lining up with TRBD2. The CDR3 covers 16 residues. V was pared by 2 bases and J by 7 bases, with 4 bases of the junction left unmatched. CDR1 and CDR2 from the germline V gene are MNHEY and SVGAGI. The CDR3 reads CASSYVGTSGSNEQFF. The DNA for the CDR3 is TGTGCCAGCAGTTACGTCGGGACTAGCGGGAGTAATGAGCAGTTCTTC.

The chain links TRBV13 to TRBJ2-3; weak D call: TRBD2 (6 bases). V lost 4 bases to trimming and J lost 0 bases, with 14 bases between them. CDR3 length: 16 residues. Germline V gene data show CDR1 as PRHDT and CDR2 as FYEKMQ (reference sequence). The CDR3 sequence: CASSSALGGSTDTQYF. The CDR3 region has the DNA TGTGCCAGCAGCTCCGCGTTGGGGGGAAGCACAGATACGCAGTATTTT.

This sequence joins TRBV19 and TRBJ1-5, with D possibly TRBD1 on 5 matching bases. Looked up from germline, CDR1 is LNHDA and CDR2 is SQIVND (reference sequence). Trimming left V 3 bases short and J 0 bases short, with 21 bases between. The CDR3 spans 19 residues. The CDR3 DNA sequence: TGTGCCAGTAGTATCCGGCGGCGACTAGGGGCCAATAGCAATCAGCCCCAGCATTTT. This sequence encodes CASSIRRRLGANSNQPQHF.

This chain links TRBV3-1 (or the pseudogene TRBV3-2) with TRBJ2-1; D may be TRBD1 (7 bases). Per the germline V gene, CDR1 is LGHDT and CDR2 is YNNKEL (reference sequence). The germline V and J ends were trimmed by 4 bases and 15 bases, with 19 bases remaining between them. CDR3 length equals 13 residues. The CDR3 coding sequence is TGTGCCAGCAGCCCGGATCAGGGGGGCAGGTCGTTCTTC. Amino acid sequence: CASSPDQGGRSFF.

This CDR3 is CASSDGNYGYTF. As DNA, the CDR3 is TGTGCCAGCAGTGACGGGAACTATGGCTACACCTTC. The V call is TRBV6-1, the J call TRBJ1-2; D is unclear. Looked up from germline, CDR1 is MNHNS and CDR2 is SASEGT. V lost 3 bases and J lost 2, with 4 bases in between. This CDR3 region has 12 residues.

A remark on this clone: The junction does not match germline at one end; this may be a read error. This rearrangement joins TRBV28 to TRBJ2-1, with 7 positions matching TRBD1. Germline CDR1 and CDR2: MDHEN and SYDVKM. This CDR3 region has 17 residues. CDR3 in amino acids: CASSLSGGTASFNEQFF. The CDR3 DNA follows: TGTGCCAGCAGTTTATCGGGTGGGACAGCCTCCTTCAATGAGCAGTTCTTC.

The chain carries TRBV7-9 and TRBJ1-3, with a possible D match to TRBD1 (5 bases). With 5 bases removed from V and 2 bases from J, the gap between germline ends came to 16 bases. The CDR3 loop spans 16 amino acids. CDR1 and CDR2 from the germline V gene are SEHNR and FQNEAQ (reference sequence). The CDR3 reads CASSRLWGATGNTIYF. CDR3 coding DNA: TGTGCCAGCAGCCGCTTATGGGGCGCAACTGGAAACACCATATATTTT.

The CDR3 DNA reads as TGTGCCAGCACCCACAGGGGGCGAGACAGCACTGAAGCTTTCTTT. Residues: CASTHRGRDSTEAFF. The V and J genes are TRBV5-4 and TRBJ1-1; 9 nucleotides agree with TRBD1. V lost 6 bases, J lost 4 bases, and 10 bases stayed unmatched. CDR1 is SGHNT, CDR2 YYREEE, per germline (reference sequence). The CDR3 length is 15 residues.

Concerning this clone itself: The sample holds other DNA sequences that translate to the same CDR3. The chain joins TRBV13 to TRBJ2-7; the D is unclear. Germline assignment: CDR1 PRHDT and CDR2 FYEKMQ (reference sequence). Trimming shortened V by 0 bases and J by 2 bases, and 5 bases separated the two germline ends. The CDR3 sequence is 13 residues long. CDR3 sequence: CASSLGRAYEQYF. Written as DNA, the CDR3 is TGTGCCAGCAGCTTAGGACGGGCCTACGAGCAGTACTTC.

This clone is a singleton in its sample. This sequence joins TRBV18 and TRBJ2-1; 9 nucleotides agree with TRBD2. Germline-derived CDR1 and CDR2 are KGHSH and LQKENI. The CDR3 covers 14 residues. V gave up 2 bases and J gave up 7 bases; unmatched junction bases: 3. The CDR3 is CASSPSGGRNEQFF. The CDR3 DNA reads as TGTGCCAGCTCACCAAGCGGGGGGAGGAATGAGCAGTTCTTC. Complete variable domain (other parts from reference TRBV18 and TRBJ2-1): NAGVMQNPRHLVRRRGQEARLRCSPMKGHSHVYWYRQLPEEGLKFMVYLQKENIIDESGMPKERFSAEFPKEGPSILRIQQVVRGDSAAYFCASSPSGGRNEQFFGPGTRLTVL.

This chain links TRBV5-1 with TRBJ2-3; a possible D gene is TRBD1 (5 bases). Trimming took off 0 bases at V and 2 bases at J, with 7 bases between the two ends. CDR1 and CDR2 from the germline V gene are SGHRS and YFSETQ. The CDR3 consists of 14 residues. CDR3 DNA sequence: TGCGCCAGCAGCTTGGGGACACCCACAGATACGCAGTATTTT. It translates to CASSLGTPTDTQYF.